These 15 T cell receptor beta chains were all obtained from the same sample, sequenced in a study of T-cell reconstitution after alpha-beta-depleted transplantation in children. The authors prepared the TCRbeta library with unique molecular identifiers. Each CDR3 protein gets one entry after TCRdb re-called the PCR reads with MiXCR. The data hold approximately 420,000 distinct CDR3 sequences, with 11% observed a single time. This sample comprised PBMCs from the stem cell graft donor, obtained from the stem cell graft. Receptors originate from a human donor who donated a stem cell graft to a child with acute myeloid leukemia.

This clonotype occurred a few times. V is TRBV7-8 and J is TRBJ2-5; D is unclear. From germline, CDR1 is SGHVS and CDR2 FQNEAQ. This CDR3 contains 14 residues. With 4 bases removed from V and 3 bases from J, the gap between germline ends came to 12 bases. The CDR3 DNA reads as TGTGCCAGCAGCTCGACCGAAGTCGAAGAGACCCAGTACTTC. This gives the protein CASSSTEVEETQYF.

The chain combines TRBV4-1 with TRBJ2-1, with D maybe TRBD1 (6 bases). Trimming left V 0 bases short and J 5 bases short, with 14 bases between. The CDR3 runs to 16 residues. The germline V gene has CDR1 MGHRA and CDR2 YSYEKL. The CDR3 sequence: CASSQDSDSMNNEQFF. CDR3 in DNA: TGCGCCAGCAGCCAAGACTCGGACAGTATGAACAATGAGCAGTTCTTC.

The chain employs TRBV2 and TRBJ2-7; the D is unclear. Trimming removed 7 bases from V and 2 bases from J, with 12 bases in between. The CDR3 consists of 13 residues. In germline, CDR1 is SNHLY, CDR2 FYNNEI. The CDR3 bases are TGTGCCAGCAAGATCCCCGTCACCTACGAGCAGTACTTC. Translation: CASKIPVTYEQYF.

This clonotype has at least ten counts. This chain connects TRBV9 to TRBJ1-4; D is possibly TRBD1 (5 bases). CDR1 and CDR2 from the germline V gene are SGDLS and YYNGEE. The CDR3 runs to 14 residues. With 0 bases removed from V and 5 bases from J, the gap between germline ends came to 8 bases. CDR3 region: CASSVGDGNEKLFF. The DNA of the CDR3 is TGTGCCAGCAGCGTAGGGGACGGAAATGAAAAACTGTTTTTT.

This clonotype was detected ten times or more. V is TRBV11-2 and J is TRBJ2-1; 7 bases line up with TRBD1. Unmatched junction bases numbered 10, after V lost 2 bases and J lost 12 bases. Germline V gene sequence: CDR1 SGHAT, CDR2 FQNNGV. The CDR3 loop spans 14 amino acids. The CDR3 here is CASSLNTGVNRQFF. The DNA of the CDR3 is TGTGCCAGCAGCTTAAATACAGGGGTCAATCGGCAGTTCTTC. The variable domain in full, with the rest retrieved from reference TRBV11-2 and TRBJ2-1, is EAGVAQSPRYKIIEKRQSVAFWCNPISGHATLYWYQQILGQGPKLLIQFQNNGVVDDSQLPKDRFSAERLKGVDSTLKIQPAKLEDSAVYLCASSLNTGVNRQFFGPGTRLTVL.

The rearrangement uses TRBV19 and TRBJ2-7, with TRBD2 matching over 7 bases. The germline gives CDR1 LNHDA, CDR2 SQIVND (reference sequence). With 4 bases clipped from V and 3 bases from J, the junction kept 15 bases outside the gene matches. The CDR3 totals 17 residues. CDR3 bases: TGTGCCAGTAGTACGTTGGCTAGCGGCCTGGTGGGCTACGAGCAGTACTTC. Protein: CASSTLASGLVGYEQYF.

The chain carries TRBV4-3 and TRBJ2-1; TRBD2 aligns across 10 bases. With V trimmed by 5 bases and J by 8 bases, 12 bases remained unmatched. The CDR3 is 16 amino acids. Germline V gene sequence: CDR1 LGHNA, CDR2 YSLEER. CDR3 nucleotides: TGCGCCAGCAGCTCCGGGGAGCGGGAGGGCCTCGATGAGCAGTTCTTC. It specifies CASSSGEREGLDEQFF.

This clonotype occurred a few times. J is TRBJ2-4 and V is TRBV5-1; 8 nucleotides agree with TRBD2. The CDR3 covers 18 residues. V dropped 0 bases and J dropped 3; count of bases not matched to a gene: 11. Germline lookup yields CDR1 SGHRS and CDR2 YFSETQ. As DNA, the CDR3 is TGCGCCAGCAGCTTGGCCGGTCGGCAGGGACTAGTCAAAAACATTCAGTACTTC. Its translation: CASSLAGRQGLVKNIQYF.

This clonotype was counted only a few times. The chain uses TRBV20-1 and TRBJ1-5, with D possibly TRBD1 on 6 matching bases. The CDR3 is made up of 15 amino acids. V dropped 0 bases and J dropped 6 bases, with 15 bases sitting between them. Looked up from germline, CDR1 is DFQATT and CDR2 is SNEGSKA (reference sequence). The chain's CDR3 is CSARDLAGESQPQHF. CDR3 bases: TGCAGTGCTAGAGATCTGGCAGGGGAGAGTCAGCCCCAGCATTTT.

This clonotype occurred a few times. The chain recombines TRBV20-1 with TRBJ2-3; D is uncertain. V gave up 0 bases and J gave up 6 bases, with 13 bases separating them. The length of the CDR3 is 14 residues. CDR1 DFQATT and CDR2 SNEGSKA come from the germline V gene (reference sequence). The CDR3 nucleotides are TGCAGTGCTAGAGATCCGGCTAATCCCGATACGCAGTATTTT. Translation: CSARDPANPDTQYF.

This clonotype was detected ten times or more. The chain employs TRBV20-1 and TRBJ2-7, with TRBD2 matching 10 bases. After removal of 1 base from V and 2 bases from J, the junction contained 2 bases not matched to a gene. Looked up from germline, CDR1 is DFQATT and CDR2 is SNEGSKA (reference sequence). CDR3 length: 14 amino acids. CDR3 coding DNA: TGCAGTGCTAGAGGGACTAGCGGACCCTACGAGCAGTACTTC. This translates into CSARGTSGPYEQYF.

A few counts support this clonotype. This rearrangement joins TRBV5-1 to TRBJ2-1; D gene ambiguous. CDR3 length: 14 amino acids. CDR1 SGHRS and CDR2 YFSETQ come from the germline V gene. Between the trimmed V and J ends, which lost 2 bases and 0 bases, there was a span of 6 bases. The CDR3 loop reads CASSFQSSYNEQFF. The CDR3, as DNA: TGCGCCAGCAGCTTTCAGAGCTCCTACAATGAGCAGTTCTTC.

This clonotype showed up just a few times. The gene calls are TRBV15 and TRBJ1-4; 7 nucleotides align to TRBD1. This CDR3 has 15 residues. CDR1 and CDR2 (germline): LNHNV, YYDKDF (reference sequence). J was trimmed by 8 bases and V by 3 bases; bases with no gene match: 9. The CDR3 region has the DNA TGTGCCACCAGCAGTGAACAGGGGAGCGGCGAAAAACTGTTTTTT. As protein: CATSSEQGSGEKLFF.

V gene TRBV20-1 combines with J gene TRBJ2-1; 13 bases fit TRBD2. From germline, CDR1 is DFQATT and CDR2 SNEGSKA (reference sequence). Losses at the gene ends were 5 bases for V and 4 bases for J; bases not matched to a gene: 8. CDR3 length: 16 amino acids. CDR3 residues: CSAEFTSGGGYNEQFF. In DNA form, the CDR3 reads TGCAGTGCTGAATTTACTAGCGGGGGGGGGTACAATGAGCAGTTCTTC.

CDR3 in amino acids: CASSEDQTALPDTQYF. In nucleotides, the CDR3 is TGTGCCAGCAGTGAGGATCAGACCGCTCTACCAGATACGCAGTATTTT. The chain uses TRBV2 and TRBJ2-3; no definite D call. Trimming took 3 bases from V and 4 from J, leaving 17 bases between them. Per germline, CDR1 SNHLY and CDR2 FYNNEI. CDR3 length equals 16 residues.